Below, 18 T cell receptor beta chains from the same sample are listed, as sequenced in a study of OX40 agonist ivuxolimab in advanced cancers. The repertoire was sequenced with immunoSEQ multiplex PCR; TCRdb's copy has only in-frame clones and lacks some. Here the sample spans more than 60,000 clones, around 87% being singletons. The material sequenced was CD4+ or CD8+ T cells sorted from blood, taken in a trial of the OX40 agonist ivuxolimab. These receptors were taken from an adult with an advanced solid tumor such as melanoma, head and neck, liver or kidney cancer.

This rearrangement joins TRBV5-4 to TRBJ2-7; 11 bases line up with TRBD1. CDR3 length: 15 amino acids. Trimming took 4 bases from V and 2 from J; bases not matched to a gene: 5. The germline V gene encodes CDR1 SGHNT and CDR2 YYREEE (reference sequence). CDR3 sequence reads: CASSPGQGDPYEQYF. DNA for the CDR3: TGTGCCAGCAGCCCGGGACAGGGGGACCCCTACGAGCAGTACTTC.

The genes are TRBV4-2 and TRBJ1-2; D gene unclear. The ends were cut back, 1 base at V and 8 bases at J, with 14 bases in the middle. The CDR3 sequence is 14 residues long. Per the germline V gene, CDR1 is LGHNA and CDR2 is YNFKEQ. DNA for the CDR3: TGTGCCAGCAGCCAAGCCTCCGGGGTTGGGGGCTACACCTTC. This codes for CASSQASGVGGYTF.

This chain uses TRBV6-1 with TRBJ2-5; D remains ambiguous. The V gene's germline CDR1 is MNHNS and CDR2 SASEGT. V was cut by 6 bases and J by 7 bases, with 15 bases left in between. CDR3 length: 13 residues. In DNA form, the CDR3 reads TGTGCCAGCAGCAACACAGAGATTGGGACCCAGTACTTC. As protein: CASSNTEIGTQYF.

The chain has TRBV18 and TRBJ1-1; D call uncertain. V lost 9 bases, J lost 1 base, and 12 bases lay in between. In germline, CDR1 is KGHSH, CDR2 LQKENI. This CDR3 has 13 amino acids. The CDR3 reads CASKEQRNTEAFF. DNA of the CDR3: TGTGCCAGTAAGGAACAGAGGAACACTGAAGCTTTCTTT.

The V call is TRBV14, the J call TRBJ2-7, with 8 bases fitting TRBD1. CDR1 is SGHDN and CDR2 is FVKESK in the germline V gene. The CDR3 is 15 amino acids. V was clipped by 4 bases and J by 0 bases; unmatched bases: 5. CDR3 nucleotide sequence: TGTGCCAGCAGCCTTGGGACAGGTATCTCCTACGAGCAGTACTTC. Its protein is CASSLGTGISYEQYF.

In its sample, this clone was seen once. The chain employs TRBV25-1 and TRBJ2-1; TRBD2 matches at 7 bases. CDR1 MGHDK and CDR2 SYGVNS come from the germline V gene. CDR3 length equals 15 residues. V shed 1 base, J shed 6 bases, and the junction held 6 bases outside the gene matches. In DNA, the CDR3 is TGTGCCAGCAGTGAATCCGGAGCGGGACTCAATGAGCAGTTCTTC. Protein product: CASSESGAGLNEQFF. Combining the CDR3 with reference TRBV25-1 and TRBJ2-1 gives the whole variable domain EADIYQTPRYLVIGTGKKITLECSQTMGHDKMYWYQQDPGMELHLIHYSYGVNSTEKGDLSSESTVSRIRTEHFPLTLESARPSHTSQYLCASSESGAGLNEQFFGPGTRLTVL.

This chain links TRBV7-3 with TRBJ2-1; D is undetermined. Trimming took off 1 base at V and 6 bases at J, with 7 bases between the two ends. CDR1 is SGHTA and CDR2 is FQGTGA in the germline V gene. The CDR3 loop spans 13 amino acids. CDR3 sequence (DNA): TGTGCCAGCAGCTTAAATACTGCCAATGAGCAGTTCTTC. Translation gives CASSLNTANEQFF.

The chain recombines TRBV7-6 with TRBJ1-1; perhaps TRBD1 as D (5 bases). Germline loops: CDR1 SGHVS, CDR2 FNYEAQ. The V end lost 5 bases, the J end lost 4 bases, and 11 bases lay between the germline ends. CDR3 length equals 13 residues. The CDR3 reads CASSPSGGTEAFF. The CDR3 coding sequence is TGTGCCAGCAGCCCTAGCGGGGGCACTGAAGCTTTCTTT.

The chain combines TRBV28 with TRBJ2-5; possible D gene TRBD1, 6 bases. The V gene's germline CDR1 is MDHEN and CDR2 SYDVKM. This CDR3 is 14 amino acids long. Trimming removed 5 bases at V and 1 base at J, with 11 bases between. CDR3 region: CASSRGQSQETQYF. CDR3 in DNA: TGTGCCAGCAGTCGTGGACAGTCCCAAGAGACCCAGTACTTC.

V is TRBV7-9 and J is TRBJ1-4; the D is unclear. This CDR3 is 15 amino acids long. Germline CDR1 SEHNR, CDR2 FQNEAQ (reference sequence). Trimming took 7 bases from V and 3 from J, leaving 15 bases between them. DNA for the CDR3: TGTGCCAGCACCTCCGGGCTTCTCCCTAATGAAAAACTGTTTTTT. This sequence encodes CASTSGLLPNEKLFF.

DNA for the CDR3: TGTGCCAGCAGTTTGAAAAGGAGCTATGGCTACACCTTC. Encoded protein: CASSLKRSYGYTF. J is TRBJ1-2 and V is TRBV28, with D unclear. The V gene's germline CDR1 is MDHEN and CDR2 SYDVKM. CDR3 length: 13 amino acids. V was clipped by 3 bases and J by 4 bases, with 9 bases between them.

There are a few counts of this clone. The rearrangement uses TRBV20-1 and TRBJ1-1; D gene uncertain. V shed 0 bases and J shed 3 bases, with 2 bases lying between them. The CDR3 totals 11 residues. CDR1 and CDR2 from the germline V gene are DFQATT and SNEGSKA (reference sequence). The CDR3 spells CSARDHTEAFF. The CDR3 DNA reads as TGCAGTGCTAGAGATCACACTGAAGCTTTCTTT.

The CDR3 region is CASRGASGLQETQYF. DNA of the CDR3: TGTGCCAGCAGAGGGGCTAGCGGATTACAAGAGACCCAGTACTTC. The chain is built from TRBV2 and TRBJ2-5; 7 nucleotides line up with TRBD2. Losses at the gene ends were 6 bases for V and 2 bases for J; bases not matched to a gene: 9. Germline V gene data show CDR1 as SNHLY and CDR2 as FYNNEI. The CDR3 length is 15 residues.

This clone was seen only once. V and J are TRBV27 and TRBJ2-7; 7 bases agree with TRBD1. The germline CDR1 and CDR2 sequences are MNHEY and SMNVEV (reference sequence). V was pared by 5 bases and J by 2 bases, with 6 bases of the junction left unmatched. This CDR3 is 14 amino acids long. CDR3 loop: CASSMGQNTYEQYF. Written as DNA, the CDR3 is TGTGCCAGCAGTATGGGACAGAATACCTACGAGCAGTACTTC.

The J gene is TRBJ1-2, the V gene TRBV28; D is unresolved. CDR3 length equals 15 residues. Between the trimmed V and J ends, which lost 6 bases and 3 bases, there was a span of 17 bases. CDR1 MDHEN and CDR2 SYDVKM come from the germline V gene. The CDR3 protein is CASSLPLEFHYGYTF. The DNA for the CDR3 is TGTGCCAGCAGCTTGCCGTTAGAGTTCCACTATGGCTACACCTTC.

The chain couples TRBV27 to TRBJ2-1; 12 bases fit TRBD2. After removal of 6 bases from V and 9 bases from J, the junction contained 18 bases not matched to a gene. The germline CDR1 and CDR2 sequences are MNHEY and SMNVEV (reference sequence). CDR3 length: 18 residues. The CDR3 here is CASSRNPPTSGGGSEQFF. The CDR3 DNA reads TGTGCCAGCAGCCGAAACCCTCCGACTAGCGGGGGAGGTAGTGAGCAGTTCTTC.

This rearrangement joins TRBV9 to TRBJ2-2; D may be TRBD2 (6 bases). Germline CDR1 is SGDLS and CDR2 is YYNGEE. Trimming left V 7 bases short and J 6 bases short, with 13 bases between. The CDR3 length is 13 residues. The CDR3 bases are TGTGCCAGCGCCAACCCGGGGGCCGGGGAGCTGTTTTTT. This encodes CASANPGAGELFF.

The gene calls are TRBV18 and TRBJ1-5; D unresolved. CDR3 length equals 14 residues. The germline V and J ends were trimmed by 3 bases and 4 bases, with 10 bases remaining between them. CDR1 and CDR2 from the germline V gene are KGHSH and LQKENI. CDR3 coding DNA: TGTGCCAGCTCACCCGGAGGGATTAATCAGCCCCAGCATTTT. It translates to CASSPGGINQPQHF.